This T cell receptor (beta chain) came from a study of immune heterogeneity within non-small cell lung tumors. Study-wide points: The correlation between local T-cell clonality and local tumor mutational burden was positive, moderate in strength and statistically significant, with R around 0.34.

Multiplex PCR amplified TCR beta CDR3 with 32 V and 13 J primers. TCRdb recomputed calls from the multiplex PCR reads with MiXCR, one row per CDR3 protein. The data contain just over 15,000 distinct CDR3 sequences, around 27% of them singletons. Comments on this clonotype: Its antigen is unknown. This may be a read error, as it is one base from a much larger clone.

Template input, which was bulk tumor genomic DNA, totaled 600 to 700 ng per sample. In surgery, several biopsies were collected from each primary tumor at widely spaced sites. Enrolled patients presented with newly diagnosed, previously untreated non-small cell lung cancer and underwent curative surgery. Every donor was a newly diagnosed non-small cell lung cancer patient having surgery with curative intent. The CDR3 length is 13 residues. The V and J ends lost 3 bases and 7 bases respectively, with 12 bases between them. Sequenced material: lung tumor tissue. The sequence was obtained from a middle-aged man with non-small cell lung cancer. The J gene is TRBJ1-1, the V gene TRBV12-3 or TRBV12-4; the D gene is possibly TRBD1 (5 bases). The CDR3 sequence is CASSFGTDHEAFF. As DNA, the CDR3 is TGTGCCAGCAGTTTTGGGACCGACCATGAAGCTTTCTTT.